The 30 T cell receptor beta chains listed next were all sequenced from one sample in a study of vaccination and CD4 T cells after COVID-19. Their antigens remain unidentified. Cultured CD4+ T cell DNA underwent sequencing with the Oncomine TCR Beta short-read assay. TCRdb re-analysed the PCR reads in MiXCR, keeping a single row per CDR3 protein. The table includes around 20,000 distinct CDR3 sequences, 38% detected once. Indicated treatment: roughly 11-day PBMC culture with coronavirus spike peptide pools or control peptides (ViraFEST assay). The sample was CD4+ T cells from blood, cultured in vitro, taken before SARS-CoV-2 vaccination. These receptors were obtained from a human donor who received a COVID-19 vaccine.

The chain couples TRBV6-1 to TRBJ2-7; 7 bases are shared with TRBD1. V dropped 6 bases and J dropped 3; count of bases not matched to a gene: 8. The CDR3 is 14 amino acids. Germline V gene lookup returns CDR1 MNHNS and CDR2 SASEGT. The CDR3 nucleotides are TGTGCCAGCAGGGGCCGGGACAGCCTCTACGAGCAGTACTTC. Translated, it gives CASRGRDSLYEQYF.

A few counts support this clonotype. The chain is built from TRBV6-5 and TRBJ1-1; 7 bases agree with TRBD1. V trimming: 2 bases; J trimming: 4 bases; junction bases outside the gene matches: 4. This CDR3 comprises 14 residues. Per germline, CDR1 MNHEY and CDR2 SVGAGI. CDR3 amino acids: CASSYRGQGTEAFF. The CDR3 DNA is TGTGCCAGCAGTTACAGGGGGCAGGGCACTGAAGCTTTCTTT.

The rearrangement joins TRBV2 to TRBJ2-5; 7 bases fit TRBD2. With 5 bases clipped from V and 3 bases from J, the junction kept 0 bases outside the gene matches. This CDR3 has 12 residues. Germline lookup yields CDR1 SNHLY and CDR2 FYNNEI. DNA of the CDR3: TGTGCCAGCAGTCTAGCGGAAGAGACCCAGTACTTC. Amino acid sequence: CASSLAEETQYF. Complete variable domain (other parts from reference TRBV2 and TRBJ2-5): EPEVTQTPSHQVTQMGQEVILRCVPISNHLYFYWYRQILGQKVEFLVSFYNNEISEKSEIFDDQFSVERPDGSNFTLKIRSTKLEDSAMYFCASSLAEETQYFGPGTRLLVL.

This clonotype appeared a few times. The rearrangement joins TRBV11-2 to TRBJ1-3; D ambiguous. CDR3 length equals 14 residues. Germline CDR1 reads SGHAT; CDR2 reads FQNNGV. The V and J ends lost 5 bases and 0 bases respectively, with 8 bases between them. The CDR3 nucleotides read TGTGCCAGCAGCCCGACCTACTCTGGAAACACCATATATTTT. This encodes CASSPTYSGNTIYF.

The chain combines TRBV7-9 with TRBJ2-2, with TRBD1 matching over 8 bases. V was clipped by 2 bases and J by 9 bases; unmatched bases: 11. The CDR3 is 16 residues long. Germline CDR1 SEHNR, CDR2 FQNEAQ (reference sequence). The CDR3 nucleotides read TGTGCCAGCAGCTTAACCGGGACAGGTATCGACCGGGAGCTGTTTTTT. It codes for CASSLTGTGIDRELFF. The whole variable domain, filled in from reference TRBV7-9 and TRBJ2-2, reads DTGVSQNPRHKITKRGQNVTFRCDPISEHNRLYWYRQTLGQGPEFLTYFQNEAQLEKSRLLSDRFSAERPKGSFSTLEIQRTEQGDSAMYLCASSLTGTGIDRELFFGEGSRLTVL.

This clonotype occurred a few times. The chain is built from TRBV5-1 and TRBJ1-6, with 8 positions matching TRBD1. The CDR3 covers 13 residues. The V and J ends lost 6 bases and 7 bases, in that order; junction bases with no gene match: 3. Per germline, CDR1 SGHRS and CDR2 YFSETQ. The CDR3 loop reads CASTRDRNSPLHF. The CDR3 DNA is TGCGCCAGCACTCGGGACAGGAATTCACCCCTCCACTTT.

V is TRBV12-3 or TRBV12-4 and J is TRBJ1-2; 9 bases are shared with TRBD1. Trimming at V came to 3 bases and at J to 8 bases, leaving 4 bases not matched to a gene. This CDR3 is 13 amino acids long. CDR3 in DNA: TGTGCCAGCAGTTTGACAGGGGGGGGCGGCTACACCTTC. It yields the protein CASSLTGGGGYTF.

The V and J genes are TRBV2 and TRBJ1-2; a weak D match, TRBD1 (5 bases). The germline V gene has CDR1 SNHLY and CDR2 FYNNEI. Trimming shortened V by 9 bases and J by 3 bases, and 17 bases separated the two germline ends. This CDR3 has 14 amino acids. The CDR3 loop is CASTNQGIDYGYTF. CDR3 nucleotide sequence: TGTGCCAGTACAAACCAGGGTATCGACTATGGCTACACCTTC.

The chain combines TRBV20-1 with TRBJ2-1; D might be TRBD1 (6 bases). CDR1 and CDR2 (germline): DFQATT, SNEGSKA (reference sequence). V was trimmed by 0 bases and J by 6 bases, leaving 15 bases between them. The CDR3 is 15 residues long. The CDR3 sequence: CSARDPQGGGNEQFF. CDR3 nucleotide sequence: TGCAGTGCTAGAGACCCACAGGGTGGTGGCAATGAGCAGTTCTTC.

The rearrangement joins TRBV19 to TRBJ1-5, with unresolved D. Trimming pared 7 bases from V and 3 bases from J, leaving 10 bases between. This CDR3 has 13 residues. Germline CDR1 and CDR2: LNHDA and SQIVND (reference sequence). The CDR3 spells CASTRDSNQPQHF. In DNA, the CDR3 is TGTGCCAGTACCCGCGACTCCAATCAGCCCCAGCATTTT. Together with reference TRBV19 and TRBJ1-5, the CDR3 gives the full variable domain: DGGITQSPKYLFRKEGQNVTLSCEQNLNHDAMYWYRQDPGQGLRLIYYSQIVNDFQKGDIAEGYSVSREKKESFPLTVTSAQKNPTAFYLCASTRDSNQPQHFGDGTRLSIL.

The genes are TRBV5-4 and TRBJ2-1, with TRBD1 identical over 11 bases. The ends lost 0 bases at V and 7 bases at J; junction bases unmatched: 6. Germline V lookup: CDR1 SGHNT, CDR2 YYREEE (reference sequence). There are 16 residues in the CDR3. The CDR3 nucleotides are TGTGCCAGCAGCTTGGCCTCAGGGGACAGGGGGAATGAGCAGTTCTTC. As protein: CASSLASGDRGNEQFF.

This clonotype turned up a few times. The rearrangement joins TRBV20-1 to TRBJ2-5, with TRBD2 identical over 10 bases. V lost 6 bases to trimming and J lost 5 bases; unmatched junction nucleotides: 15. Germline V CDR1 and CDR2: DFQATT, SNEGSKA (reference sequence). The CDR3 runs 16 residues. The CDR3 sequence: CSAEESLAGDLETQYF. DNA for the CDR3: TGCAGTGCCGAAGAGAGCCTAGCGGGAGATCTCGAGACCCAGTACTTC.

CDR3 nucleotides: TGTGCCAGCAGTTACTCCGCGGGGGGGCTGGAGACCCAGTACTTC. Residues: CASSYSAGGLETQYF. V is TRBV6-2 or TRBV6-3 and J is TRBJ2-5; 9 bases line up with TRBD2. The CDR3 length is 15 residues. V shed 0 bases and J 5 bases; nucleotides not matched to a gene: 4. CDR1 MNHEY and CDR2 SVGEGT come from the germline V gene.

The J gene is TRBJ2-1, the V gene TRBV6-5, with 12 bases fitting TRBD2. Germline CDR1 is MNHEY and CDR2 is SVGAGI. Trimming at V came to 2 bases and at J to 6 bases, leaving 2 bases not matched to a gene. This CDR3 region has 15 residues. CDR3 residues: CASSYLTSGGNEQFF. CDR3 DNA sequence: TGTGCCAGCAGTTACCTGACTAGCGGGGGCAATGAGCAGTTCTTC.

The rearrangement joins TRBV7-9 to TRBJ1-4, with D unclear. The CDR3 has 16 amino acids. Trimming removed 3 bases from V and 0 bases from J, with 11 bases in between. Germline V lookup: CDR1 SEHNR, CDR2 FQNEAQ (reference sequence). CDR3 sequence reads: CASSLATGATNEKLFF. In nucleotides, the CDR3 is TGTGCCAGCAGCTTGGCAACTGGTGCAACTAATGAAAAACTGTTTTTT. The entire variable domain, with the rest obtained from reference TRBV7-9 and TRBJ1-4, is as follows: DTGVSQNPRHKITKRGQNVTFRCDPISEHNRLYWYRQTLGQGPEFLTYFQNEAQLEKSRLLSDRFSAERPKGSFSTLEIQRTEQGDSAMYLCASSLATGATNEKLFFGSGTQLSVL.

There are a few counts of this clonotype. V gene TRBV6-1 combines with J gene TRBJ1-3; TRBD1 might be the D (5 bases). The CDR3 contains 16 residues. The V and J ends lost 4 bases and 0 bases respectively, with 13 bases between them. Germline V gene data show CDR1 as MNHNS and CDR2 as SASEGT. CDR3 sequence: CASSGLWDLSGNTIYF. The CDR3 nucleotides are TGTGCCAGCAGTGGGCTATGGGACCTCTCTGGAAACACCATATATTTT.

The genes are TRBV2 and TRBJ2-7, with TRBD1 matching 12 bases. Unmatched junction bases numbered 6, after V lost 7 bases and J lost 5 bases. Germline CDR1 and CDR2: SNHLY and FYNNEI. The CDR3 contains 14 residues. Here the CDR3 DNA reads TGTGCCAGCAACCGGGACAGGGGGCCAAACGAGCAGTACTTC. Translation gives CASNRDRGPNEQYF.

This clonotype was observed a few times. The J gene is TRBJ1-6, the V gene TRBV25-1, with 11 bases aligning to TRBD1. Germline V gene lookup returns CDR1 MGHDK and CDR2 SYGVNS. This CDR3 contains 14 residues. Trimming cost V 5 bases and J 7 bases; bases outside gene matches: 1. The chain's CDR3 is CASSRTGGNSPLHF. CDR3 in DNA: TGTGCCAGCAGTCGGACAGGGGGCAATTCACCCCTCCACTTT.

This chain joins TRBV7-2 and TRBJ2-1; D perhaps matches TRBD1 (5 bases). The CDR3 consists of 14 residues. Trimming pared 5 bases from V and 3 bases from J, leaving 11 bases between. CDR1 SGHTA and CDR2 FQGNSA come from the germline V gene. The DNA of the CDR3 is TGTGCCAGCAGCCCAGGGTTTAACTACAATGAGCAGTTCTTC. It translates to CASSPGFNYNEQFF.

The chain recombines TRBV5-1 with TRBJ2-3; TRBD2 matches 8 bases. The germline V gene has CDR1 SGHRS and CDR2 YFSETQ. The CDR3 covers 13 residues. V trimming: 0 bases; J trimming: 9 bases; junction bases outside the gene matches: 3. CDR3 sequence (DNA): TGCGCCAGCAGCTTGGGGGAGCGGGGGACGCAGTATTTT. Translated, it gives CASSLGERGTQYF. The full variable domain, rest sourced from reference TRBV5-1 and TRBJ2-3, is KAGVTQTPRYLIKTRGQQVTLSCSPISGHRSVSWYQQTPGQGLQFLFEYFSETQRNKGNFPGRFSGRQFSNSRSEMNVSTLELGDSALYLCASSLGERGTQYFGPGTRLTVL.

This clonotype was seen more than once but under ten times. The chain recombines TRBV20-1 with TRBJ1-1; D might be TRBD1 (5 bases). CDR1 is DFQATT and CDR2 is SNEGSKA in the germline V gene (reference sequence). V shed 6 bases and J shed 4 bases, with 15 bases lying between them. The CDR3 contains 13 residues. CDR3 coding DNA: TGCAGTGCCCGGGGGGAGGGTGGCACTGAAGCTTTCTTT. Translation: CSARGEGGTEAFF.

A few counts support this clonotype. The chain is built from TRBV20-1 and TRBJ1-2, with 8 bases identical to TRBD1. Germline values: CDR1 DFQATT, CDR2 SNEGSKA (reference sequence). This CDR3 comprises 15 residues. The J segment lost 4 bases and the V segment lost 3 bases, leaving 10 bases of the junction unmatched. For the CDR3, the DNA is TGCAGTGCTAGTCCGGCAGGGGGCGAAATCTATGGCTACACCTTC. Translation gives CSASPAGGEIYGYTF.

The V and J genes are TRBV10-3 and TRBJ2-2, with a weak D call TRBD1 (5 bases). Between the trimmed V and J ends, which lost 11 bases and 5 bases, there was a span of 15 bases. The CDR3 consists of 13 residues. CDR1 and CDR2 from the germline V gene are ENHRY and SYGVKD. The CDR3, as DNA: TGTGCCGCAGGGTCGGCAGCTACCGGGGAGCTGTTTTTT. It encodes CAAGSAATGELFF.

This clonotype was picked up a small number of times. The junction differs from germline at one of its ends, possibly a read error. The rearrangement uses TRBV5-4 and TRBJ2-5, with 11 positions matching TRBD2. The CDR3 has 16 residues. Germline CDR1 SGHNT, CDR2 YYREEE (reference sequence). Written as DNA, the CDR3 is TGTGCCAGCAGCTTGGGACTAGCGGGAAATCAAGAGACTCAGTACTTC. It translates to CASSLGLAGNQETQYF.

This clonotype was detected a few times. The genes are TRBV6-1 and TRBJ1-6; D remains ambiguous. The CDR3 is made up of 17 amino acids. Trimming took off 5 bases at V and 7 bases at J, with 21 bases between the two ends. Germline lookup yields CDR1 MNHNS and CDR2 SASEGT. This chain's CDR3 is CASSLGRHVGGNSPLHF. CDR3 nucleotides: TGTGCCAGCAGTCTGGGTCGCCATGTGGGAGGGAATTCACCCCTCCACTTT.

This chain joins TRBV6-1 and TRBJ2-6; maybe TRBD1 (6 bases). CDR3 length: 21 residues. Per germline, CDR1 MNHNS and CDR2 SASEGT. The germline V and J ends were trimmed by 6 bases and 1 base, with 28 bases remaining between them. The CDR3 coding sequence is TGTGCCAGCAGCCTTTTTTACCCAGGGGCCCCCCGGACGTCTGGGGCCAACGTCCTGACTTTC. Protein: CASSLFYPGAPRTSGANVLTF.

This sequence joins TRBV12-3 or TRBV12-4 and TRBJ2-3; 9 bases agree with TRBD1. The CDR3 loop spans 15 amino acids. Trimming at V came to 6 bases and at J to 2 bases, leaving 6 bases not matched to a gene. The CDR3 DNA sequence: TGTGCCAGCAGCCTACAGGGGGCAGTCACAGATACGCAGTATTTT. Residues: CASSLQGAVTDTQYF.

V usage is TRBV7-9 and J usage is TRBJ1-2; D remains ambiguous. The germline V and J ends were trimmed by 3 bases and 6 bases, with 11 bases remaining between them. The CDR3 length is 13 residues. Germline CDR1 reads SEHNR; CDR2 reads FQNEAQ (reference sequence). CDR3 amino acids: CASSFGRLDGYTF. The CDR3 region has the DNA TGTGCCAGCAGCTTCGGGAGACTGGATGGCTACACCTTC.

This clonotype has a single count. The chain is built from TRBV2 and TRBJ2-3, with 15 nucleotides matching TRBD2. CDR1 and CDR2 from the germline V gene are SNHLY and FYNNEI. The CDR3 contains 16 residues. The trim removed 7 bases at V and 2 bases at J, leaving 4 bases unmatched. The CDR3 reads CASTGTSGGTTDTQYF. The CDR3 region has the DNA TGTGCCAGCACTGGGACTAGCGGGGGGACCACAGATACGCAGTATTTT.

This chain links TRBV10-3 with TRBJ1-1, with 7 nucleotides matching TRBD1. This CDR3 is built from 14 residues. The J segment lost 1 base and the V segment lost 6 bases, leaving 5 bases of the junction unmatched. Looked up from germline, CDR1 is ENHRY and CDR2 is SYGVKD. CDR3 in amino acids: CAIRPDRSNTEAFF. The CDR3 DNA reads TGTGCCATCAGACCGGACAGGTCGAACACTGAAGCTTTCTTT.